The source of this T cell receptor (beta chain) is a study of shared clonotypes between healthy human individuals. Clones were sequenced by immunoSEQ multiplex PCR, and TCRdb holds only the in-frame ones, with some missing. The sample holds some 2,500,000 clones, approximately 93% seen once. This CDR3 contains 14 residues. In germline, CDR1 is SGHTA, CDR2 FQGTGA. With 3 bases removed from V and 4 bases from J, the gap between germline ends came to 12 bases. The J gene is TRBJ2-5, the V gene TRBV7-3, with D maybe TRBD1 (6 bases). This TCR came from a man younger than 35 in good health. Some clones in this sample may be carry-over from other donors' samples. The sample comprised naive CD4+ T cells from PBMCs. Sample subset: CD45RA+ positively selected. The CDR3 loop is CASSFSGALETQYF. The CDR3 DNA is TGTGCCAGCAGCTTCTCAGGGGCGTTAGAGACCCAGTACTTC.